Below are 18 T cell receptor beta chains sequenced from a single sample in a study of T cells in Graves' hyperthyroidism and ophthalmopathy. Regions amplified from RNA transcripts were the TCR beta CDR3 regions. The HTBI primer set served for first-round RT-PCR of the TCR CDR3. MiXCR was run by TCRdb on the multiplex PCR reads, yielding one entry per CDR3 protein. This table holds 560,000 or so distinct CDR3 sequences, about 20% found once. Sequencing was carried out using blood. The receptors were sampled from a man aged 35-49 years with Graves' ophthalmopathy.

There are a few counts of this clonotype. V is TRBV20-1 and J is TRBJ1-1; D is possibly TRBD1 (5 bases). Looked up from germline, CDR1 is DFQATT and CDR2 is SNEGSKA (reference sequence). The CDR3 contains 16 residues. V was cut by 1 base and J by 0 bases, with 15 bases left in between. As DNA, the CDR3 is TGCAGTGCTAGAGGGGGCGCAGCAACTTTGAACACTGAAGCTTTCTTT. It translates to CSARGGAATLNTEAFF.

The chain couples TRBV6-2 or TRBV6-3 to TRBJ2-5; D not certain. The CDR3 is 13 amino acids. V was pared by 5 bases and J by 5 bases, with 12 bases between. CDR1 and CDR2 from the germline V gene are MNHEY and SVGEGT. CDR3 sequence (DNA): TGTGCCAGCAGTAGTCTTGGTTTTGAGACCCAGTACTTC. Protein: CASSSLGFETQYF.

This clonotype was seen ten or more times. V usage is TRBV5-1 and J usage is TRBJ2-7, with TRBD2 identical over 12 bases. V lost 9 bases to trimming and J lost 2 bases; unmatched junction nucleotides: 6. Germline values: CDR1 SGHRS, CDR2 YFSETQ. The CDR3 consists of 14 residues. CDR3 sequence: CATKRTSGTYEQYF. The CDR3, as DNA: TGCGCCACCAAGAGGACTAGCGGGACCTACGAGCAGTACTTC.

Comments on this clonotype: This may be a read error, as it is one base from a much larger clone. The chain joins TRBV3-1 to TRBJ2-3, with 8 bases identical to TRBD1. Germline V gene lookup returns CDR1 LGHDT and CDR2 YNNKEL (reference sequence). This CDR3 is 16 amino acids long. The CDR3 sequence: CTSSLTGGGGTDTQYF. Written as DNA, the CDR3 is TGTACCAGCAGCCTAACAGGGGGTGGGGGCACAGATACGCAGTATTTT.

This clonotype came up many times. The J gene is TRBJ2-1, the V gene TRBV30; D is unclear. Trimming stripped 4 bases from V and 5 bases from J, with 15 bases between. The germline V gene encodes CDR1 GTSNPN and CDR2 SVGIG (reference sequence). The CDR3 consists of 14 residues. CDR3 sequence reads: CAWTSKGPNNEQFF. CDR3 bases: TGTGCCTGGACTTCTAAGGGCCCAAACAATGAGCAGTTCTTC.

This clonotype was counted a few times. The CDR3 reads CSVEVGTGGRVQYF. DNA of the CDR3: TGCAGCGTTGAAGTCGGGACAGGGGGTAGAGTGCAGTACTTC. V is TRBV29-1 and J is TRBJ2-7; TRBD1 matches at 11 bases. The CDR3 spans 14 residues. Trimming cost V 1 base and J 9 bases; bases outside gene matches: 8. Germline V gene lookup returns CDR1 SQVTM and CDR2 ANQGSEA.

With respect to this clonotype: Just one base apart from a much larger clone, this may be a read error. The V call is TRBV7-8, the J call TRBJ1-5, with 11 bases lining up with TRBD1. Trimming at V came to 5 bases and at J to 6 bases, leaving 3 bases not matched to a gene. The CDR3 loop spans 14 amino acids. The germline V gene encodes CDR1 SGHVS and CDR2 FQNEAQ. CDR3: CASSAGTGGQPQHF. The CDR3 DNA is TGTGCCAGCAGCGCCGGGACAGGGGGTCAGCCCCAGCATTTT. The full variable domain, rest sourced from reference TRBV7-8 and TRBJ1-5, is GAGVSQSPRYKVAKRGQDVALRCDPISGHVSLFWYQQALGQGPEFLTYFQNEAQLDKSGLPSDRFFAERPEGSVSTLKIQRTQQEDSAVYLCASSAGTGGQPQHFGDGTRLSIL.

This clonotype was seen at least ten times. This CDR3 reads CSAGQGEKLFF. The DNA of the CDR3 is TGCAGTGCTGGACAGGGAGAAAAACTGTTTTTT. The chain couples TRBV20-1 to TRBJ1-4; TRBD1 agrees at 8 bases. The CDR3 covers 11 residues. V shed 5 bases and J 8 bases; nucleotides not matched to a gene: 1. Germline-derived CDR1 and CDR2 are DFQATT and SNEGSKA (reference sequence).

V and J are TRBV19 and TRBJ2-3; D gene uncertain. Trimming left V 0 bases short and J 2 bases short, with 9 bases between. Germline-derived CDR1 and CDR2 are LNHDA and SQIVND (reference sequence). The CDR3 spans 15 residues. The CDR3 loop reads CASSIDSDSTDTQYF. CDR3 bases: TGTGCCAGTAGTATAGACAGCGATTCCACAGATACGCAGTATTTT. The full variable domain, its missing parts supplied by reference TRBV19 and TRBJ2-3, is DGGITQSPKYLFRKEGQNVTLSCEQNLNHDAMYWYRQDPGQGLRLIYYSQIVNDFQKGDIAEGYSVSREKKESFPLTVTSAQKNPTAFYLCASSIDSDSTDTQYFGPGTRLTVL.

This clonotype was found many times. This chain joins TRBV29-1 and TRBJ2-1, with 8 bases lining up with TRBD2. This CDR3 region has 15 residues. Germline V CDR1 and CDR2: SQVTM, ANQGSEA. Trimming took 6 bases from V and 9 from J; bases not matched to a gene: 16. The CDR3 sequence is CSVGLLAVNGGEQFF. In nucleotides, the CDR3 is TGCAGCGTAGGATTACTAGCGGTAAACGGGGGTGAGCAGTTCTTC.

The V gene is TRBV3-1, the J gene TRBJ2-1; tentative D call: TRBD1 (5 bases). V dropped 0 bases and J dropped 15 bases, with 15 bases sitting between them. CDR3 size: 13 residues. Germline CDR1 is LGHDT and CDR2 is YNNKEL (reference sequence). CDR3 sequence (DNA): TGTGCCAGCAGCCAAGATACAAGGGGCGATACGTTCTTC. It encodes CASSQDTRGDTFF.

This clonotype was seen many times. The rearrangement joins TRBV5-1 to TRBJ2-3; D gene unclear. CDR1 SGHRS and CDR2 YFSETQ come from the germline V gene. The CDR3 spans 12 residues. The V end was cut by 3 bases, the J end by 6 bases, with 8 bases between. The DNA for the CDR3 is TGCGCCAGCAGCTCCCATCCCGATACGCAGTATTTT. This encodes CASSSHPDTQYF.

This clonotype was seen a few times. Written as DNA, the CDR3 is TGTGCCAGCAGTTACAACGGGATGGTCACCGGGGAGCTGTTTTTT. Translated, it gives CASSYNGMVTGELFF. V gene TRBV6-5 combines with J gene TRBJ2-2; D possibly corresponds to TRBD2 (5 bases). CDR3 size: 15 residues. Germline lookup yields CDR1 MNHEY and CDR2 SVGAGI. V was pared by 2 bases and J by 4 bases, with 11 bases between.

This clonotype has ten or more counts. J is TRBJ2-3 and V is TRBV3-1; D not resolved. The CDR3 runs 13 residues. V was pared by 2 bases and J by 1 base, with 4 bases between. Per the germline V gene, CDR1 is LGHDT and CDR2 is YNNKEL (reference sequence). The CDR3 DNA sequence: TGTGCCAGCAGCCAATTTGGCACAGATACGCAGTATTTT. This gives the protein CASSQFGTDTQYF.

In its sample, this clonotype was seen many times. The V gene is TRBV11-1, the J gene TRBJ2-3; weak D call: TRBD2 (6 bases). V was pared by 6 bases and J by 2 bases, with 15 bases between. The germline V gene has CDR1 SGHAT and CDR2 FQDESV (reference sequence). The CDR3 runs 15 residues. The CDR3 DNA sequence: TGTGCCAGCAGACCAGGGACTCTCGCCACAGATACGCAGTATTTT. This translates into CASRPGTLATDTQYF.

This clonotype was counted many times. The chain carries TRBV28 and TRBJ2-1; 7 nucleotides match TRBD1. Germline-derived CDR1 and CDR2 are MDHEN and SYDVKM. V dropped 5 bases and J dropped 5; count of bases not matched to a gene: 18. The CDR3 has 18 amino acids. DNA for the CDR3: TGTGCCAGCAGTAGTTTAGGGGGCCTTGTCGGGACGCACAATGAGCAGTTCTTC. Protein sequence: CASSSLGGLVGTHNEQFF.

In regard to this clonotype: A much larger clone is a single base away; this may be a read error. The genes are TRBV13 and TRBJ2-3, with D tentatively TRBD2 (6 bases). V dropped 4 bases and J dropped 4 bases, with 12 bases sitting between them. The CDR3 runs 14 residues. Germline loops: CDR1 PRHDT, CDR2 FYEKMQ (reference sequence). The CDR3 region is CASSWGVSADTQYF. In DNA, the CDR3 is TGTGCCAGCAGCTGGGGGGTTAGCGCAGATACGCAGTATTTT.

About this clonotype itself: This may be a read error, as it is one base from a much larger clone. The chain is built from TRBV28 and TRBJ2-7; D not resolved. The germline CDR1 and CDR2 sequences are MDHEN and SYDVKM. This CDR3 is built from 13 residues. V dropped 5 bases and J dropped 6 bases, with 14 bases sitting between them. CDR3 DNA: TGTGCCAGCAGTCCCGGGCCTAAGGGCGAGCAGTACTTC. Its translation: CASSPGPKGEQYF.